This T cell receptor beta chain was identified in a study of neurological immune-mediated disorders. The time point denotes: longitudinal time-point 2. The CDR3 consists of 16 residues. V lost 0 bases, J lost 7 bases, and 5 bases stayed unmatched. Germline-derived CDR1 and CDR2 are SGHRS and YFSETQ. The method for making cDNA was 5'RACE, and it used 10-nucleotide random UMIs. TCRdb called the 5' RACE reads again in MiXCR, with one record for every CDR3 protein. The repertoire holds some 87,000 distinct CDR3 sequences, over 4.5% seen once, with 7.9% in the top ten. Study-level results: Private repertoires in all groups were suggested, as expanded clones shared no CDR3 amino acid sequences across subjects. Patients with HTLV-1-associated myelopathy had the highest level of TCR clonal expansion, whereas patients with multiple sclerosis had the lowest level, falling beneath the level found in healthy controls.

This clonotype was counted ten times or more. Antigen specificity is unknown. Sequenced input: PBMCs. The chain carries TRBV5-1 and TRBJ1-6, with TRBD1 identical over 9 bases. The clonotype originates from a woman between 55 and 75 years old with multiple sclerosis. The chain's CDR3 is CASSLDGTGRNSPLHF. The CDR3 bases are TGCGCCAGCAGCTTGGACGGGACAGGGCGAAATTCACCCCTCCACTTT.